This TCR beta chain originates from a study of blood T cell repertoires in COVID-19. About the study: Sources were T cells, B-cell-depleted T cells, or PBMCs; the material itself was cDNA or gDNA.

The CDR3 sequence is 13 residues long. Germline trimming cut 6 bases from V and 5 bases from J; bases unmatched to any gene: 7. Authors' processing steps: By means of reference gene primer amplification, nucleated cell counts were estimated. This table comes from immunoSEQ multiplex PCR, and its TCRdb copy is limited to in-frame clones, with some not included. For V, J and clone size, that table is used; D and trimming come from the DNA. The sample lists 200,000 or so clones; roughly 90% were seen once. The chain recombines TRBV12-3 or TRBV12-4 with TRBJ2-7; 7 positions match TRBD1. Sequencing input: peripheral blood. This sequence was found in a woman aged 50 to 60 with acute or convalescent COVID-19. This chain's CDR3 is CASRMTGFDEQYF. In DNA form, the CDR3 reads TGTGCCAGCAGAATGACAGGGTTCGACGAGCAGTACTTC.